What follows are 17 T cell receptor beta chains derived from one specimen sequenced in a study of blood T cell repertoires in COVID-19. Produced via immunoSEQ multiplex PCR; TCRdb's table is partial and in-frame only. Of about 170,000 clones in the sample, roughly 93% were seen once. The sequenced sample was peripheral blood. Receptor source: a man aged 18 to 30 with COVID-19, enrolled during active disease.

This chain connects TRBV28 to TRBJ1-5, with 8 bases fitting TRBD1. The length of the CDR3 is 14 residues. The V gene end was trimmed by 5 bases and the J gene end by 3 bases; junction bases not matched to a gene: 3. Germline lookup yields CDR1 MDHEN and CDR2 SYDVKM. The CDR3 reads CASSETGDNQPQHF. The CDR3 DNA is TGTGCCAGCAGTGAGACAGGGGACAATCAGCCCCAGCATTTT.

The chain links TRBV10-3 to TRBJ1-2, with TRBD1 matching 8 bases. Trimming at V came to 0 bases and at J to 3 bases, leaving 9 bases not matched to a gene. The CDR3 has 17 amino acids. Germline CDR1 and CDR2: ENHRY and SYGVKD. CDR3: CAISESYGQGNDYGYTF. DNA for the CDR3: TGTGCCATCAGTGAGTCTTATGGACAGGGAAATGACTATGGCTACACCTTC.

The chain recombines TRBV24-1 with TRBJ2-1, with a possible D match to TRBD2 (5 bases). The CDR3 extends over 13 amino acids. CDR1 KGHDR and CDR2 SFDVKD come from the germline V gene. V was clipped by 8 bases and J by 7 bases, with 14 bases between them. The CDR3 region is CATNEGFGNEQFF. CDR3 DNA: TGTGCCACCAACGAGGGCTTTGGAAATGAGCAGTTCTTC.

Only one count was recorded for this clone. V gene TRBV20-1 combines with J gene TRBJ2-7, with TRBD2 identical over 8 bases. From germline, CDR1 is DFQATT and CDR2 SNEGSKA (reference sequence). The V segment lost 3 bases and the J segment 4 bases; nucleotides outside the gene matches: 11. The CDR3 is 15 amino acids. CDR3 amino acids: CSASPFEGGRYEQYF. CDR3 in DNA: TGCAGTGCTAGTCCCTTCGAGGGCGGGAGGTACGAGCAGTACTTC.

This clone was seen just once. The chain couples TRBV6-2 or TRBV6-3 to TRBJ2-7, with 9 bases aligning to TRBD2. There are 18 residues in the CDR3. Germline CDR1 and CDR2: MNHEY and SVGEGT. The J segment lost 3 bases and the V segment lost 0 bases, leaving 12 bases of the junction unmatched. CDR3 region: CASSYSNQKREALYEQYF. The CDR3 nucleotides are TGTGCCAGCAGTTACTCCAATCAGAAGCGGGAGGCTCTCTACGAGCAGTACTTC.

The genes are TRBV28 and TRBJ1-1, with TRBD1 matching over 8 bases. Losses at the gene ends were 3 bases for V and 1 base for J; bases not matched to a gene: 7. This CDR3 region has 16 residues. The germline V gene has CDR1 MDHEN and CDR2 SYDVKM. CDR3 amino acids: CASSLGLTGENTEAFF. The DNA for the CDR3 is TGTGCCAGCAGTTTGGGATTGACAGGGGAGAACACTGAAGCTTTCTTT. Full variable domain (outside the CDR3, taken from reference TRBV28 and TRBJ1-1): DVKVTQSSRYLVKRTGEKVFLECVQDMDHENMFWYRQDPGLGLRLIYFSYDVKMKEKGDIPEGYSVSREKKERFSLILESASTNQTSMYLCASSLGLTGENTEAFFGQGTRLTVV.

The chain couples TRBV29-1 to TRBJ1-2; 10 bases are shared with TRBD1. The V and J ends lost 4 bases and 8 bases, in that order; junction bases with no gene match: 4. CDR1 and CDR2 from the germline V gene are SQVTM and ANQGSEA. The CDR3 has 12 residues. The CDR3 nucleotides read TGCAGCGTTGGTGACAGGGGGCTCGGCTACACCTTC. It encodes CSVGDRGLGYTF. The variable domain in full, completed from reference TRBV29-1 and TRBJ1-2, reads SAVISQKPSRDICQRGTSLTIQCQVDSQVTMMFWYRQQPGQSLTLIATANQGSEATYESGFVIDKFPISRPNLTFSTLTVSNMSPEDSSIYLCSVGDRGLGYTFGSGTRLTVV.

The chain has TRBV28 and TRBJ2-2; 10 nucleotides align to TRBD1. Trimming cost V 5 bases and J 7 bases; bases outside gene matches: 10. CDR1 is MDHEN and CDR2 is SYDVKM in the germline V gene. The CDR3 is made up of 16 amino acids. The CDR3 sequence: CASSPPTGGSSGELFF. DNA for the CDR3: TGTGCCAGCAGTCCACCGACAGGGGGCTCGAGCGGGGAGCTGTTTTTT. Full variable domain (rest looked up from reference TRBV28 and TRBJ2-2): DVKVTQSSRYLVKRTGEKVFLECVQDMDHENMFWYRQDPGLGLRLIYFSYDVKMKEKGDIPEGYSVSREKKERFSLILESASTNQTSMYLCASSPPTGGSSGELFFGEGSRLTVL.

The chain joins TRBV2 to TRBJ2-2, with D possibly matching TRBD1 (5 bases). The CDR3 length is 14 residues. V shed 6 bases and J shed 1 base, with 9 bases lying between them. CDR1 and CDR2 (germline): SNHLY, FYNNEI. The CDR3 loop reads CASRPGQNTGELFF. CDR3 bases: TGTGCCAGCAGGCCTGGACAGAACACCGGGGAGCTGTTTTTT.

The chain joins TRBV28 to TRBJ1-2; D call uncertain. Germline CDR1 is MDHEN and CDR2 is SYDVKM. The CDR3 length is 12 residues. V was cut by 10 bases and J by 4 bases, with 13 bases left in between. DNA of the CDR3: TGTGCCACCATTGGGGAGTTCTATGGCTACACCTTC. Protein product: CATIGEFYGYTF.

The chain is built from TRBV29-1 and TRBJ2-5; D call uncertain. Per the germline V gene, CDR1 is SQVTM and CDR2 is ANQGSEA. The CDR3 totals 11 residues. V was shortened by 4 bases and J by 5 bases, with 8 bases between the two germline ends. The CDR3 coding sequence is TGCAGCGTTGCCTATGAGGAGACCCAGTACTTC. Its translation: CSVAYEETQYF. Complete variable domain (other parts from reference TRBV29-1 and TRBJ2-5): SAVISQKPSRDICQRGTSLTIQCQVDSQVTMMFWYRQQPGQSLTLIATANQGSEATYESGFVIDKFPISRPNLTFSTLTVSNMSPEDSSIYLCSVAYEETQYFGPGTRLLVL.

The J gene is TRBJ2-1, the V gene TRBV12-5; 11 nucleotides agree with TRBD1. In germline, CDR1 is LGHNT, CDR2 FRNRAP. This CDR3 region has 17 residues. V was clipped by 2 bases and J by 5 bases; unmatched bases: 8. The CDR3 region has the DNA TGTGCTAGTGGTTTGCAAACCGGGACAGGGGGGAACAATGAGCAGTTCTTC. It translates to CASGLQTGTGGNNEQFF.

This chain's CDR3 is CASSLADHSAGELFF. The CDR3 nucleotides are TGTGCCAGCAGCTTAGCCGATCACTCCGCCGGGGAGCTGTTTTTT. The J gene is TRBJ2-2, the V gene TRBV7-9; D gene unclear. This CDR3 has 15 amino acids. CDR1 SEHNR and CDR2 FQNEAQ come from the germline V gene (reference sequence). V was shortened by 0 bases and J by 6 bases, with 11 bases between the two germline ends.

The DNA for the CDR3 is TGTGCCAGCAGCCAACTCGACAGAAACTATGGCTACACCTTC. Amino acids: CASSQLDRNYGYTF. V and J are TRBV3-1 (or the pseudogene TRBV3-2) and TRBJ1-2; TRBD1 might be the D (5 bases). V lost 2 bases and J 2 bases, leaving 9 bases between the germline ends. Looked up from germline, CDR1 is LGHDT and CDR2 is YNNKEL (reference sequence). CDR3 length: 14 residues.

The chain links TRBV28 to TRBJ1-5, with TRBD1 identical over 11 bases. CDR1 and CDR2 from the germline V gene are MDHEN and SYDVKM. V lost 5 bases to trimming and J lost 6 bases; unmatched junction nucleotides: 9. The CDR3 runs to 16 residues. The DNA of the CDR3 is TGTGCCAGCAGTACCCGGGACAGGGGGTGGGGTCAGCCCCAGCATTTT. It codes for CASSTRDRGWGQPQHF.

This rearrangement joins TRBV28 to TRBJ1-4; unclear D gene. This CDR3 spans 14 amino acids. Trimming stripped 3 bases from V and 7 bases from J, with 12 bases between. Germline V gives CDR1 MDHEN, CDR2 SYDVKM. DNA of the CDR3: TGTGCCAGCAGTTTGCGGGGTAGGAGTGAAAAACTGTTTTTT. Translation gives CASSLRGRSEKLFF.

In nucleotides, the CDR3 is TGTGCCAGCAGCCCCGGTGGGGAGCTGTTTTTT. This sequence encodes CASSPGGELFF. This sequence joins TRBV11-2 and TRBJ2-2; D uncertain. This CDR3 contains 11 residues. The germline V gene has CDR1 SGHAT and CDR2 FQNNGV. Trimming cost V 5 bases and J 8 bases, with 6 bases left between them. Filled out from reference TRBV11-2 and TRBJ2-2, the complete variable domain reads EAGVAQSPRYKIIEKRQSVAFWCNPISGHATLYWYQQILGQGPKLLIQFQNNGVVDDSQLPKDRFSAERLKGVDSTLKIQPAKLEDSAVYLCASSPGGELFFGEGSRLTVL.